These 11 T cell receptor beta chains were sequenced from one sample in a study of long-term antiretroviral therapy in people with HIV. Samples were assayed with immunoSEQ v3.0 at survey level. Assay: immunoSEQ multiplex PCR; the TCRdb copy retains only in-frame clones and omits some. The sample carries 30,000 to 40,000 clones, roughly 80% recorded once. Sequences were derived from unsorted PBMCs, sampled 0.3 years after starting antiretroviral therapy. The receptors were gathered from a young man with HIV.

This clone was seen a handful of times. This chain links TRBV5-4 with TRBJ1-2; perhaps TRBD1 as D (5 bases). Germline loops: CDR1 SGHNT, CDR2 YYREEE (reference sequence). Deletions cut 3 bases from V and 8 bases from J, with 17 bases between. The CDR3 runs to 14 residues. CDR3: CASSSGQGPFGYTF. CDR3 nucleotides: TGTGCCAGCAGCTCGGGGCAGGGACCTTTCGGCTACACCTTC.

The chain joins TRBV10-2 to TRBJ1-3; TRBD1 might be the D (5 bases). This CDR3 region has 15 residues. The V gene's germline CDR1 is WSHSY and CDR2 SAAADI. Trimming stripped 7 bases from V and 0 bases from J, with 13 bases between. Here the CDR3 reads CASTPTDFSGNTIYF. DNA of the CDR3: TGCGCCAGCACGCCGACAGATTTCTCTGGAAACACCATATATTTT.

The CDR3 sequence: CASSLGQGGNQPQHF. In nucleotides, the CDR3 is TGTGCCAGCAGTTTGGGGCAGGGGGGCAATCAGCCCCAGCATTTT. The V call is TRBV27, the J call TRBJ1-5; 7 bases agree with TRBD1. Germline V lookup: CDR1 MNHEY, CDR2 SMNVEV (reference sequence). The CDR3 contains 15 residues. J gave up 2 bases and V 3 bases, and 4 bases lay outside the gene matches.

The chain carries TRBV29-1 and TRBJ2-7; 9 nucleotides align to TRBD1. J lost 5 bases, V lost 4 bases, and 9 bases had no gene match. CDR3 length: 14 residues. Germline CDR1 is SQVTM and CDR2 is ANQGSEA. The CDR3 spells CSVGGDREPNEQYF. The CDR3 coding sequence is TGCAGCGTTGGCGGGGACAGGGAACCCAACGAGCAGTACTTC.

The chain carries TRBV7-2 and TRBJ1-2; D is unresolved. This CDR3 region has 13 residues. V was shortened by 1 base and J by 4 bases, with 7 bases between the two germline ends. Germline V gene sequence: CDR1 SGHTA, CDR2 FQGNSA. DNA for the CDR3: TGTGCCAGCAGCTTAGACGGGGTCTATGGCTACACCTTC. Translating gives CASSLDGVYGYTF.

The sample holds one count of this clone. V is TRBV5-4 and J is TRBJ2-3, with unresolved D. This CDR3 has 14 amino acids. The V gene lost 6 bases and the J gene lost 7 bases, with 18 bases spanning the gap. Germline V gene sequence: CDR1 SGHNT, CDR2 YYREEE (reference sequence). Here the CDR3 DNA reads TGTGCCAGCACCGTGGGTCTAGAGCCTAATACGCAGTATTTT. Its protein is CASTVGLEPNTQYF. Full variable domain (rest looked up from reference TRBV5-4 and TRBJ2-3): ETGVTQSPTHLIKTRGQQVTLRCSSQSGHNTVSWYQQALGQGPQFIFQYYREEENGRGNFPPRFSGLQFPNYSSELNVNALELDDSALYLCASTVGLEPNTQYFGPGTRLTVL.

This rearrangement joins TRBV23-1 to TRBJ2-7; no clear D. TRBV23-1 is labeled an ORF, and its function is uncertain. V lost 2 bases to trimming and J lost 9 bases, with 20 bases between them. The CDR3 runs to 15 residues. As DNA, the CDR3 is TGCGCCAGCAGTCAACGTAGGAGCCCCTTCCTGAGGCAGTACTTC. It specifies CASSQRRSPFLRQYF.

The chain uses TRBV18 and TRBJ2-1; weak D call: TRBD1 (6 bases). Trimming stripped 2 bases from V and 0 bases from J, with 8 bases between. The CDR3 is 15 residues long. CDR1 and CDR2 from the germline V gene are KGHSH and LQKENI. The CDR3 reads CASSPTGSSYNEQFF. In DNA, the CDR3 is TGTGCCAGCTCACCAACAGGGTCCTCCTACAATGAGCAGTTCTTC.

The chain employs TRBV7-2 and TRBJ2-5; no clear D gene. The V and J ends lost 5 bases and 5 bases respectively, with 15 bases between them. The CDR3 is 14 amino acids. Germline V gene lookup returns CDR1 SGHTA and CDR2 FQGNSA. The CDR3 DNA sequence: TGTGCCAGCAGCCCCCCCGGCGAACAGGAGACCCAGTACTTC. Its protein is CASSPPGEQETQYF.

The genes are TRBV5-1 and TRBJ1-1, with 7 bases matching TRBD1. The trim removed 2 bases at V and 1 base at J, leaving 5 bases unmatched. Looked up from germline, CDR1 is SGHRS and CDR2 is YFSETQ. The CDR3 spans 15 residues. DNA for the CDR3: TGCGCCAGCAGCTTAGGGGGCCTTAAGAACACTGAAGCTTTCTTT. Translation gives CASSLGGLKNTEAFF.

V and J are TRBV15 and TRBJ1-2; D ambiguous. CDR1 is LNHNV and CDR2 is YYDKDF in the germline V gene (reference sequence). This CDR3 is built from 13 residues. The V gene lost 6 bases and the J gene lost 5 bases, with 13 bases spanning the gap. CDR3 DNA sequence: TGTGCCACCAGGGGCGGGGTGTTTTATGGCTACACCTTC. Protein sequence: CATRGGVFYGYTF.